This TCR beta chain was documented in a study of technical replicates of blood from four donors. In germline, CDR1 is MRHNA, CDR2 SNTAGT. The CDR3 loop spans 16 amino acids. After removal of 3 bases from V and 3 bases from J, the junction contained 8 bases not matched to a gene. Profiling relied on immunoSEQ multiplex PCR, and the TCRdb table lists in-frame clones only, not all of them. The table records about 12,000 clones, approximately 95% of them present only once. This clonotype originated in a human donor in good health. The chain uses TRBV6-4 and TRBJ2-1, with TRBD2 matching over 7 bases. The source material was PBMCs. The CDR3, as DNA: TGTGCCAGCAGTGATTCCCACCGGACTAGCTACAATGAGCAGTTCTTC. Translating it yields CASSDSHRTSYNEQFF.